This T cell receptor beta chain was obtained from a study of blood T cell repertoires in COVID-19. Enrollment of patients from Seattle took place during active infection, with longitudinal follow-up. Germline V gene sequence: CDR1 SGHVS, CDR2 FQNEAQ. The CDR3 has 17 residues. The V and J ends lost 1 base and 2 bases, in that order; junction bases with no gene match: 7. Measured with immunoSEQ multiplex PCR; TCRdb has only the in-frame clones, and not every one. Seen here are approximately 460,000 clones, 85% to 90% observed once, and the top ten hold 0.8% to 0.9%. Sequencing input: peripheral blood. The chain is built from TRBV7-8 and TRBJ2-1; 8 positions agree with TRBD2. The TCR originated in a man younger than 35 with COVID-19, enrolled during active disease. CDR3 bases: TGTGCCAGCAGCTTAGAGGAAGCGGGGGTTCCCTACAATGAGCAGTTCTTC. Amino acids: CASSLEEAGVPYNEQFF.